Presented here are 7 T cell receptor beta chains from one specimen sequenced in a study of patients and donors after allogeneic stem cell transplantation. TCRdb re-called the RT-PCR reads through MiXCR, storing one row per CDR3 protein. The sample shows over 30,000 distinct CDR3 sequences, roughly a third of them seen only once. The specimen was blood, either unsorted or a sorted T cell fraction (not recorded which). The receptors were sampled from a human donor who was either an allogeneic HSCT recipient or a stem cell or donor lymphocyte infusion donor (not recorded which). It is not recorded whose cells these are; they may come from a transplant donor.

This chain joins TRBV7-2 and TRBJ2-5; D not certain. The germline CDR1 and CDR2 sequences are SGHTA and FQGNSA. The ends were cut back, 0 bases at V and 4 bases at J, with 6 bases in the middle. The length of the CDR3 is 13 residues. The CDR3 nucleotides read TGTGCCAGCAGCTTAGCGGGTGGAGAGACCCAGTACTTC. Protein: CASSLAGGETQYF.

The chain uses TRBV14 and TRBJ2-1, with 9 bases matching TRBD1. The J segment lost 4 bases and the V segment lost 4 bases, leaving 5 bases of the junction unmatched. In germline, CDR1 is SGHDN, CDR2 FVKESK. CDR3 length equals 15 residues. This chain's CDR3 is CASSPGTGLYNEQFF. The DNA for the CDR3 is TGTGCCAGCAGCCCCGGGACAGGGTTGTACAATGAGCAGTTCTTC.

The V call is TRBV4-3, the J call TRBJ2-1; the D is unclear. The CDR3 runs 14 residues. Germline CDR1 is LGHNA and CDR2 is YSLEER. Trimming pared 0 bases from V and 3 bases from J, leaving 6 bases between. CDR3 sequence reads: CASSQDKNYNEQFF. In DNA, the CDR3 is TGCGCCAGCAGCCAAGATAAGAACTACAATGAGCAGTTCTTC.

Only a few counts were recorded for this clonotype. V is TRBV12-3 or TRBV12-4 and J is TRBJ1-6; 7 nucleotides match TRBD1. This CDR3 has 14 residues. J lost 8 bases, V lost 5 bases, and 6 bases had no gene match. CDR3 residues: CASSAQGLHSPLHF. DNA of the CDR3: TGTGCCAGCAGTGCACAGGGGTTGCATTCACCCCTCCACTTT.

The chain is built from TRBV11-2 and TRBJ2-1; D remains ambiguous. Germline assignment: CDR1 SGHAT and CDR2 FQNNGV. The V end was cut by 2 bases, the J end by 4 bases, with 9 bases between. The length of the CDR3 is 14 residues. This CDR3 reads CASSLLDWYNEQFF. CDR3 nucleotides: TGTGCCAGCAGCTTATTAGACTGGTACAATGAGCAGTTCTTC.

Only one count was recorded for this clonotype. This rearrangement joins TRBV5-1 to TRBJ2-7; 11 bases are a match to TRBD1. Looked up from germline, CDR1 is SGHRS and CDR2 is YFSETQ. The CDR3 consists of 15 residues. V trimming: 0 bases; J trimming: 3 bases; junction bases outside the gene matches: 2. The CDR3 nucleotides are TGCGCCAGCAGCTTGGTGGGGACAGGGGGCTACGAGCAGTACTTC. Translation: CASSLVGTGGYEQYF. The variable domain in full, with the rest retrieved from reference TRBV5-1 and TRBJ2-7, is KAGVTQTPRYLIKTRGQQVTLSCSPISGHRSVSWYQQTPGQGLQFLFEYFSETQRNKGNFPGRFSGRQFSNSRSEMNVSTLELGDSALYLCASSLVGTGGYEQYFGPGTRLTVT.

This clonotype was counted only a few times. The CDR3 spells CSVLGSSGNTIYF. The CDR3 DNA reads TGCAGCGTCCTGGGAAGCTCTGGAAACACCATATATTTT. The genes are TRBV29-1 and TRBJ1-3; D gene uncertain. The CDR3 runs 13 residues. The germline V and J ends were trimmed by 6 bases and 0 bases, with 9 bases remaining between them. Germline V gene sequence: CDR1 SQVTM, CDR2 ANQGSEA.